Here is one TCR beta chain with its context. The antigen is not known. Germline lookup yields CDR1 SGHTA and CDR2 FQGNSA. The CDR3 extends over 14 amino acids. With V trimmed by 5 bases and J by 4 bases, 6 bases remained unmatched. The data were taken from a study of immune evolution from preneoplasia to lung adenocarcinoma. Points from the study as a whole: Top clone share appeared to fall from AAH through AIS, MIA, adenocarcinoma. KRAS-mutant nodules had the highest T cell clonality.

The data were produced by immunoSEQ multiplex PCR, yet TCRdb's version contains in-frame clones alone and is incomplete. The sample has 6,000 to 8,000 clones, approximately 80% seen once. The sequence came from a donor of 70 years or more with lung adenocarcinoma. The V gene is TRBV7-2, the J gene TRBJ2-3; 7 bases map to TRBD1. The sequenced sample was FFPE lung adenocarcinoma in situ tissue. The CDR3 reads CASSDRVFADTQYF. CDR3 sequence (DNA): TGTGCCAGCAGCGACAGGGTTTTTGCAGATACGCAGTATTTT.